A single sample is the source of the 17 T cell receptor beta chains below, sequenced in a study of T cells after posttransplantation cyclophosphamide. Here immunoSEQ multiplex PCR was the method, and the copy in TCRdb shows in-frame clones only, minus some. The profile covers 20,000 to 30,000 clones, none occurring a single time. Input material: PBMCs. The origin of the receptors is a woman aged 45 to 65 in good health, CMV-negative, and a related stem cell transplant donor.

This clone was detected many times. This chain connects TRBV6-6 to TRBJ1-4, with D unclear. V lost 2 bases, J lost 5 bases, and 9 bases lay in between. Looked up from germline, CDR1 is MNHNY and CDR2 is SVGAGI (reference sequence). This CDR3 is 14 amino acids long. The chain's CDR3 is CASSYPGKNEKLFF. The DNA of the CDR3 is TGTGCCAGCAGTTACCCGGGAAAAAATGAAAAACTGTTTTTT.

This clone was seen at least ten times. This chain connects TRBV7-3 to TRBJ1-1, with 7 bases fitting TRBD1. CDR3 length equals 13 residues. CDR1 is SGHTA, CDR2 FQGTGA, per germline. V lost 8 bases to trimming and J lost 0 bases; unmatched junction nucleotides: 3. The DNA of the CDR3 is TGTGCCAGCGCAGGGGGGATGAACACTGAAGCTTTCTTT. Encoded protein: CASAGGMNTEAFF. The complete variable domain, with remaining parts taken from reference TRBV7-3 and TRBJ1-1, reads GAGVSQTPSNKVTEKGKYVELRCDPISGHTALYWYRQSLGQGPEFLIYFQGTGAADDSGLPNDRFFAVRPEGSVSTLKIQRTERGDSAVYLCASAGGMNTEAFFGQGTRLTVV.

This clone was counted at least ten times. This rearrangement joins TRBV9 to TRBJ2-7; tentative D call: TRBD2 (6 bases). The CDR3 runs 14 residues. Trimming stripped 3 bases from V and 2 bases from J, with 12 bases between. Per germline, CDR1 SGDLS and CDR2 YYNGEE. The CDR3 here is CASSETDYPYEQYF. CDR3 DNA: TGTGCCAGCAGCGAGACGGACTACCCCTACGAGCAGTACTTC.

This clone was counted many times. This chain uses TRBV9 with TRBJ2-4; the D gene is possibly TRBD1 (6 bases). Trimming took off 0 bases at V and 11 bases at J, with 18 bases between the two ends. Germline assignment: CDR1 SGDLS and CDR2 YYNGEE. The CDR3 has 15 residues. CDR3 in amino acids: CASSVEGMGASLQYF. The CDR3 region has the DNA TGTGCCAGCAGCGTAGAGGGGATGGGGGCCTCACTTCAGTACTTC.

This clone has a count of ten or more. CDR3 in DNA: TGTGCCAGTAACAGGGGGAACCTGGATCAGCCCCAGCATTTT. Translated, it gives CASNRGNLDQPQHF. The chain has TRBV9 and TRBJ1-5; 8 nucleotides agree with TRBD1. Trimming cost V 8 bases and J 5 bases; bases outside gene matches: 9. The CDR3 totals 14 residues. Per germline, CDR1 SGDLS and CDR2 YYNGEE.

There are many counts of this clone. This chain uses TRBV19 with TRBJ2-1; D may be TRBD1 (5 bases). The CDR3 totals 13 residues. CDR1 is LNHDA, CDR2 SQIVND, per germline (reference sequence). Trimming removed 5 bases from V and 10 bases from J, with 15 bases in between. CDR3 amino acids: CASSVQVLSEQFF. The DNA for the CDR3 is TGTGCCAGTAGTGTACAGGTTCTCTCAGAGCAGTTCTTC.

This clone was recorded many times. This chain uses TRBV7-2 with TRBJ2-5; 7 bases agree with TRBD2. The V gene end was trimmed by 3 bases and the J gene end by 3 bases; junction bases not matched to a gene: 7. The CDR3 is made up of 15 amino acids. Germline CDR1 reads SGHTA; CDR2 reads FQGNSA. CDR3 coding DNA: TGTGCCAGCAGCTTGGGGGGGAGGGGAGAAGAGACCCAGTACTTC. Protein product: CASSLGGRGEETQYF.

This clone was detected many times. This chain links TRBV5-1 with TRBJ1-2; TRBD1 aligns across 7 bases. The CDR3 has 14 amino acids. The germline V gene encodes CDR1 SGHRS and CDR2 YFSETQ. J was trimmed by 8 bases and V by 1 base; bases with no gene match: 8. In DNA, the CDR3 is TGCGCCAGCAGCTTGCCCGAGGGGGCGTTCGGCTACACCTTC. Translated, it gives CASSLPEGAFGYTF. The whole variable domain, filled in from reference TRBV5-1 and TRBJ1-2, reads KAGVTQTPRYLIKTRGQQVTLSCSPISGHRSVSWYQQTPGQGLQFLFEYFSETQRNKGNFPGRFSGRQFSNSRSEMNVSTLELGDSALYLCASSLPEGAFGYTFGSGTRLTVV.

This clone came up many times. V and J are TRBV7-9 and TRBJ1-3; the match to TRBD1 covers 7 bases. V was pared by 5 bases and J by 0 bases, with 7 bases of the junction left unmatched. This CDR3 is 16 amino acids long. Germline lookup yields CDR1 SEHNR and CDR2 FQNEAQ (reference sequence). CDR3 sequence reads: CASSQKQGYSGNTIYF. The CDR3 nucleotides are TGTGCCAGCAGCCAAAAACAGGGGTACTCTGGAAACACCATATATTTT.

This clone was detected ten times or more. J is TRBJ2-6 and V is TRBV2; D may be TRBD2 (5 bases). The germline V and J ends were trimmed by 1 base and 1 base, with 17 bases remaining between them. Germline values: CDR1 SNHLY, CDR2 FYNNEI. The CDR3 consists of 19 residues. The CDR3: CASSEGRMGEISGANVLTF. The DNA of the CDR3 is TGTGCCAGCAGTGAAGGGAGGATGGGCGAAATATCTGGGGCCAACGTCCTGACTTTC.

This clone was seen ten or more times. The chain links TRBV10-1 to TRBJ2-7; 13 bases map to TRBD2. J lost 12 bases, V lost 3 bases, and 2 bases had no gene match. From germline, CDR1 is WNHNN and CDR2 SYGVQD (reference sequence). The CDR3 has 12 residues. CDR3 DNA sequence: TGCGCCAGCAGTGACGGACTAGCGGGAGCGTACTTC. Protein sequence: CASSDGLAGAYF.

Ten or more counts support this clone. The V call is TRBV28, the J call TRBJ2-7; no firm D call. V lost 4 bases and J 4 bases, leaving 8 bases between the germline ends. Germline V gene lookup returns CDR1 MDHEN and CDR2 SYDVKM. CDR3 length: 12 residues. In nucleotides, the CDR3 is TGTGCCAGCAGTTCTGCAGGTTACGAGCAGTACTTC. This gives the protein CASSSAGYEQYF.

This clone has a count of ten or more. This chain uses TRBV4-2 with TRBJ2-7, with D possibly TRBD1 on 5 matching bases. Germline V gene sequence: CDR1 LGHNA, CDR2 YNFKEQ. Trimming removed 4 bases from V and 3 bases from J, with 16 bases in between. This CDR3 has 15 residues. The CDR3 is CASSPSPTAFYEQYF. The CDR3, as DNA: TGTGCCAGCAGCCCGTCCCCGACAGCGTTCTACGAGCAGTACTTC.

The table lists this clone with a few counts. The chain employs TRBV18 and TRBJ2-3; D gene unclear. The CDR3 has 12 residues. V lost 0 bases and J lost 5, with 3 bases in between. Germline CDR1 is KGHSH and CDR2 is LQKENI. The CDR3 reads CASSPPQDTQYF. The CDR3 DNA reads TGTGCCAGCTCACCACCTCAAGATACGCAGTATTTT.

This clone came up many times. The chain recombines TRBV6-5 with TRBJ2-7, with 9 positions matching TRBD1. V lost 7 bases, J lost 3 bases, and 7 bases stayed unmatched. The germline gives CDR1 MNHEY, CDR2 SVGAGI. CDR3 size: 14 residues. CDR3 protein: CASTKGQGIYEQYF. The CDR3 nucleotides read TGTGCCAGCACTAAGGGACAGGGTATCTACGAGCAGTACTTC.

This clone has a count of ten or more. This sequence joins TRBV5-1 and TRBJ1-1, with D maybe TRBD1 (5 bases). The CDR3 loop spans 14 amino acids. Germline values: CDR1 SGHRS, CDR2 YFSETQ. The germline V and J ends were trimmed by 0 bases and 5 bases, with 11 bases remaining between them. The CDR3 loop is CASSLGGAETEAFF. The CDR3 DNA follows: TGCGCCAGCAGCTTGGGTGGGGCCGAAACTGAAGCTTTCTTT.

This clone was seen repeatedly, ten times or more. The V and J genes are TRBV6-6 and TRBJ2-1, with 9 positions matching TRBD1. Germline values: CDR1 MNHNY, CDR2 SVGAGI (reference sequence). This CDR3 is built from 13 residues. Germline trimming cut 7 bases from V and 6 bases from J; bases unmatched to any gene: 4. The CDR3 region has the DNA TGTGCCAGCACCGGACAGGGGTTCAATGAGCAGTTCTTC. Its protein is CASTGQGFNEQFF.